One T cell receptor (beta chain) is described in this entry. Then a second PCR, running about 6 to 12 cycles, was carried out with a sample-barcoded 5' primer and a J-beta primer mix. There were at least 2.5 million CDR3-containing paired-end reads obtained from each sample. TCRdb independently ran MiXCR on the 5' RACE reads; one entry per CDR3 protein. The sample lists roughly 2 million distinct CDR3 sequences, roughly 50% occurring once. This sample stems from a study of blood T cells in healthy people across ages. The CDR3 covers 12 residues. Germline V lookup: CDR1 MDHEN, CDR2 SYDVKM. Trimming cost V 11 bases and J 6 bases, with 16 bases left between them.

The V gene is TRBV28, the J gene TRBJ1-2; D uncertain. The clonotype originates from a woman aged 40 to 49 in good health. The sequenced sample was blood. The CDR3 loop reads CALQAWGDGYTF. DNA of the CDR3: TGTGCCCTGCAAGCCTGGGGAGATGGCTACACCTTC.